The entry that follows covers one T cell receptor beta chain sequence. The antigen is unknown. TCRdb's table, derived via immunoSEQ multiplex PCR, lists solely in-frame clones and lacks some. The sample shows 74,000 or so clones, 91% of them seen only once. This record comes from a study of Tregs in tolerant kidney transplant recipients. The nonmyeloablative bone marrow transplants came from related graft donors, with transient mixed chimerism. Whole-study findings and limits: The small number of patients limits these findings pending further validation.

The receptor's source is a human patient who received a combined kidney and bone marrow transplant. Some T cells may possibly be graft donor cells. The sequencing here drew on CD4+ T cells from blood (PBMCs), taken 24 months after the transplant.

The CDR3 DNA reads TGTGCCTGGAGTGTCGGACAAGGGAATGAGCAGTTCTTC. Translation: CAWSVGQGNEQFF. The gene calls are TRBV30 and TRBJ2-1; the D gene is possibly TRBD1 (5 bases). This CDR3 comprises 13 residues. Trimming shortened V by 0 bases and J by 7 bases, and 10 bases separated the two germline ends. Germline V gene sequence: CDR1 GTSNPN, CDR2 SVGIG (reference sequence).